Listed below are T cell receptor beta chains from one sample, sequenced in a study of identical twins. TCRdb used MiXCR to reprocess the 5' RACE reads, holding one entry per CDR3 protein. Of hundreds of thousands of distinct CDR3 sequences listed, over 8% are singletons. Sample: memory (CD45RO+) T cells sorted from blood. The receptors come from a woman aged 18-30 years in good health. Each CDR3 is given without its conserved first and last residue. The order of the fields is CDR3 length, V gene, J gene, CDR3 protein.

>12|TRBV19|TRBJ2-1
ASSIDRNYNEQF
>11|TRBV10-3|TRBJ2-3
ATLAGPTDTQY
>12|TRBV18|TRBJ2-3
ASSYQGWTDTQY
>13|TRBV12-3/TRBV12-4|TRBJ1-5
ASSLAGSNNQPQH
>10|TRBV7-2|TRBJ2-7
ASGLGVGEQY
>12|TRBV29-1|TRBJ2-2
SVQGGINTGELF
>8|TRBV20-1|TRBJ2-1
SARVDEQF
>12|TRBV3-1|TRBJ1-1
ASSQEYRDTEAF
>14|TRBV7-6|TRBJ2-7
ASSPLSTGTRGEQY
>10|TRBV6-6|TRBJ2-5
ASSKTQETQY
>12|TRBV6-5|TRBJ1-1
ASSYSTGSRLAF
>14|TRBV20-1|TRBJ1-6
SARAPGIRYNSPLH
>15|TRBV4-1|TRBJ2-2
ASSQGGLAGSPGELF
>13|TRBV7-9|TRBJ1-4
ASSFHRGPNEKLF
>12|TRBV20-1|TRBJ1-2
SANGFEISYGYT
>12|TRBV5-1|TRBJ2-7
ASSGTSGLDEQY
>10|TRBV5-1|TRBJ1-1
ASSLLRGEAF
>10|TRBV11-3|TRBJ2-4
ASRGPKNIQY
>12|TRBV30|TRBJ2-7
AYQLAGSAYEQY
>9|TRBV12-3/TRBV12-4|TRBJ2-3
ASSPRDTQY
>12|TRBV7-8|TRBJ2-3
ASGGQGGAGTQY
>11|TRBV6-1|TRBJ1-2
ASSTTGERGYT
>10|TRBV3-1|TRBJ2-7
ASSQGGTATY
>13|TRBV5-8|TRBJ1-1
ASSLGGNLNTEAF
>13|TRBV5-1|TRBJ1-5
ASSPGGRNNQPQH
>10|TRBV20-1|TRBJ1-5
SARFSNQPQH
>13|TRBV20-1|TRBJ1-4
SASETGGFFEKLF
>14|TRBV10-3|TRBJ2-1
AISGLAGGSYNEQF
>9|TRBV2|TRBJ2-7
AVSLTYEQY
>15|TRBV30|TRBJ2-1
AWSRKLETGGYNEQF
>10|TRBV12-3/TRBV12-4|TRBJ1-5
ASRYPHQPQH
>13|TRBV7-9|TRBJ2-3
ASSLGLGSTDTQY
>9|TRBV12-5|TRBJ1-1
ASALRTEAF
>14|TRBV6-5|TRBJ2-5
ASSSSLGGLQETQY
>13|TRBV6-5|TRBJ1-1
ASSSGGGGLGEAF
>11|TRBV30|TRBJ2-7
AWKDNGPYEQY
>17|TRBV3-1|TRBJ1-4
ASSLDPKQGARIGEKLF
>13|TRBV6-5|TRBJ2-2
ASSYGQRGTGELF
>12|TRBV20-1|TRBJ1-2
SARTQGPPYGYT
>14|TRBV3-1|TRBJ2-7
ASSPGLAATSYEQY
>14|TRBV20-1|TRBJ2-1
SASSGLAGVPDEQF
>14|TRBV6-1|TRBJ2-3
ASSARTSGRSDTQY
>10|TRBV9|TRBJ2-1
ASSRLGVEQF
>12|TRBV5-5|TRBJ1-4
ASRTQTANEKLF
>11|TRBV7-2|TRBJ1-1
ASSPSWGTEAF
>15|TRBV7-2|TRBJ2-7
ASSHGGAGLNSYEQY
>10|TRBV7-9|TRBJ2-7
ASSEELREQY
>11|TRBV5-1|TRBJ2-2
ASSLGDSGELF
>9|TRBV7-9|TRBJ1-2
ASSPAEGYT
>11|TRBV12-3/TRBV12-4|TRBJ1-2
ASRQTNSYGYT
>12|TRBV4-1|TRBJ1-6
ASSQEGQYSPLH
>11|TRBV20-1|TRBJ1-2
SAAMAANYGYT
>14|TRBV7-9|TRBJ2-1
ASSPQYRLANNEQF
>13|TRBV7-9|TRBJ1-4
ASSSRGATNEKLF
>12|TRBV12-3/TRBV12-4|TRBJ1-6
ASSSTGPLSPLH
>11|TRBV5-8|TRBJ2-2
ASSRRNTGELF
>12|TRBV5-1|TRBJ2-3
ASSSATSTDTQY
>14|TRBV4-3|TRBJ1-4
ASSHITGTDYEKLF
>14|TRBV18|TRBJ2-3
ASSPPNTGWADTQY